This TCR beta chain was sequenced for a study of low-dose radiotherapy and immunotherapy resistance in tumors. The wider study: Per fraction, Cohort 1 was given 0.5 Gy every 2 weeks, for a total of 6.5 Gy. Intravenous ipilimumab 1 mg/kg every six weeks was given with nivolumab 240 mg every two weeks.

V lost 4 bases and J 1 base, leaving 12 bases between the germline ends. There are 14 residues in the CDR3. Germline V CDR1 and CDR2: SGHRS, YFSETQ. Both TCRalpha and TCRbeta chains were reverse transcribed with V-gene-specific primers. A constant-region primer paired with the V-primer adapter amplified TCRs over approximately 20 PCR cycles. TCRdb re-analysed the reads in MiXCR, keeping a single row per CDR3 protein. The table lists approximately 89,000 distinct CDR3 sequences, about 20% of them singletons. This clonotype has a handful of counts. The time point: before trial treatment. The V call is TRBV5-1, the J call TRBJ2-7; D may be TRBD1 (6 bases). Source: PBMCs, taken before treatment. The sequence derives from a male donor with prostate cancer. Here the CDR3 DNA reads TGCGCCAGCAGCCCTGGGGGCAGATCCTACGAGCAGTACTTC. It codes for CASSPGGRSYEQYF.